This TCR beta chain was recorded in a study of T cell responses to AZD1222 COVID-19 vaccine. Study conclusions and caveats: Spike-specific TCR depth and breadth grew after two AZD1222 doses.

Assay: immunoSEQ multiplex PCR; the TCRdb copy retains only in-frame clones and omits some. The sample gives 120,000 or so clones, just over 90% of which show up once; approximately 7.6% is in the top ten. The germline V gene encodes CDR1 LNHDA and CDR2 SQIVND (reference sequence). The CDR3 is 15 residues long. Trimming removed 4 bases from V and 0 bases from J, with 10 bases in between. Note on this clone: The antigen is unknown.

This chain links TRBV19 with TRBJ1-5, with no clear D. The sample consisted of peripheral blood, taken on day 0 of AZD1222 vaccination. This TCR was recovered from an adult in good health. CDR3 DNA sequence: TGTGCCAGTAGTACCAAGGTTCATAGCAATCAGCCCCAGCATTTT. This gives the protein CASSTKVHSNQPQHF.